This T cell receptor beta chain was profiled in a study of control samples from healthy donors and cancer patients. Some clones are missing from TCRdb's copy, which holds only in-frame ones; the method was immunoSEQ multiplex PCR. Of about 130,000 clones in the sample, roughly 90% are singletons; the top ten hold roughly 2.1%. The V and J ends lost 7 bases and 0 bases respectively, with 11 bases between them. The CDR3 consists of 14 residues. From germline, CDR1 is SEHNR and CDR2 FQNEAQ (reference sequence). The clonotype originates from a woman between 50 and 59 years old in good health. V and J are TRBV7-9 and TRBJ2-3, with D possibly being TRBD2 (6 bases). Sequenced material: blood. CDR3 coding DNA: TGTGCCAGCACCAGGGAGGAGAGCACAGATACGCAGTATTTT. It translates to CASTREESTDTQYF.